The sequence of this T cell receptor (beta chain) was determined in a study of CD8 T cells in ankylosing spondylitis. This clonotype was detected a few times. The TCR beta libraries were generated through quantitative 5'-RACE incorporating molecular barcodes. TCRdb called the 5' RACE reads again in MiXCR, with one record for every CDR3 protein. Here the sample spans about 250,000 distinct CDR3 sequences, over 15% being singletons. V lost 2 bases and J lost 5; bases outside the gene matches: 3. The CDR3 covers 15 residues. Germline values: CDR1 LNHNV, CDR2 YYDKDF (reference sequence). The origin of this receptor is a male donor with ankylosing spondylitis or in good health (not recorded which). The sample consisted of blood, either unsorted or a sorted T cell fraction (not recorded which). The chain joins TRBV15 to TRBJ2-1; 10 positions agree with TRBD2. The CDR3 region is CATSRPLAGDNEQFF. DNA for the CDR3: TGTGCCACCAGCAGACCGCTAGCGGGAGACAATGAGCAGTTCTTC.